The 27 T cell receptor beta chains in this list originate from one sample, sequenced in a study of blood T cell repertoires in COVID-19. The table came from immunoSEQ multiplex PCR; TCRdb's copy has only in-frame clones and leaves some out. The sample yields 150,000 to 200,000 clones, 81% seen once. The sequencing input was peripheral blood. Receptor source: a woman aged 80 or older with COVID-19, enrolled during active disease.

The chain employs TRBV29-1 and TRBJ2-7; 11 bases agree with TRBD1. Germline loops: CDR1 SQVTM, CDR2 ANQGSEA. This CDR3 has 12 residues. V dropped 7 bases and J dropped 7; count of bases not matched to a gene: 6. The DNA of the CDR3 is TGCAGCGCTGGACAGGGGGCTGAAGAGCAGTACTTC. Amino acids: CSAGQGAEEQYF.

This sequence joins TRBV5-6 and TRBJ1-2; 7 nucleotides line up with TRBD1. The V and J ends lost 6 bases and 3 bases, in that order; junction bases with no gene match: 14. Germline CDR1 reads SGHDT; CDR2 reads YYEEEE. The CDR3 covers 16 residues. The CDR3 loop is CASTQSTGEAYYGYTF. The DNA of the CDR3 is TGTGCCAGCACCCAAAGTACAGGGGAAGCGTACTATGGCTACACCTTC.

The J gene is TRBJ2-1, the V gene TRBV5-4; TRBD2 matches at 8 bases. Per the germline V gene, CDR1 is SGHNT and CDR2 is YYREEE (reference sequence). After removal of 1 base from V and 7 bases from J, the junction contained 4 bases not matched to a gene. This CDR3 region has 14 residues. The CDR3 loop reads CASSLIGRANEQFF. The CDR3 nucleotides read TGTGCCAGCAGCTTGATCGGGAGGGCTAATGAGCAGTTCTTC.

The rearrangement uses TRBV15 and TRBJ2-7, with 9 bases identical to TRBD1. Germline CDR1 LNHNV, CDR2 YYDKDF (reference sequence). With V trimmed by 5 bases and J by 1 base, 3 bases remained unmatched. This CDR3 has 14 amino acids. The CDR3 bases are TGTGCCACCAGCGGGGACAGGGCGTCCTACGAGCAGTACTTC. Translating it yields CATSGDRASYEQYF.

This rearrangement joins TRBV5-1 to TRBJ2-3, with D perhaps matching TRBD2 (6 bases). The V end was cut by 0 bases, the J end by 2 bases, with 16 bases between. Germline lookup yields CDR1 SGHRS and CDR2 YFSETQ. This CDR3 has 17 amino acids. The CDR3 bases are TGCGCCAGCAGCTTGGGCTTGGTAGCGGTTAACACAGATACGCAGTATTTT. This codes for CASSLGLVAVNTDTQYF. Looking up the rest from reference TRBV5-1 and TRBJ2-3 gives the full variable domain: KAGVTQTPRYLIKTRGQQVTLSCSPISGHRSVSWYQQTPGQGLQFLFEYFSETQRNKGNFPGRFSGRQFSNSRSEMNVSTLELGDSALYLCASSLGLVAVNTDTQYFGPGTRLTVL.

J is TRBJ1-1 and V is TRBV5-6; D ambiguous. Deletions cut 2 bases from V and 3 bases from J, with 5 bases between. This CDR3 has 12 residues. The germline V gene encodes CDR1 SGHDT and CDR2 YYEEEE. The CDR3 DNA reads TGTGCCAGCAGCTTAGAGGACACTGAAGCTTTCTTT. Protein product: CASSLEDTEAFF.

The chain uses TRBV6-2 or TRBV6-3 and TRBJ2-5; 7 bases match TRBD2. Trimming took 6 bases from V and 1 from J; bases not matched to a gene: 8. The CDR3 covers 15 residues. CDR1 is MNHEY and CDR2 is SVGEGT in the germline V gene. The CDR3 nucleotides are TGTGCCAGCAGCCGGGGACTAACCTTCCAAGAGACCCAGTACTTC. Encoded protein: CASSRGLTFQETQYF.

The chain employs TRBV19 and TRBJ1-3; D is possibly TRBD1 (5 bases). V was clipped by 7 bases and J by 4 bases, with 17 bases between them. CDR3 length equals 15 residues. Per the germline V gene, CDR1 is LNHDA and CDR2 is SQIVND (reference sequence). The CDR3 DNA follows: TGTGCCAGTACTTCTCCAGGGAACGGAGGAAACACCATATATTTT. Its protein is CASTSPGNGGNTIYF.

The chain employs TRBV19 and TRBJ1-2, with 9 positions matching TRBD1. The CDR3 length is 13 residues. Trimming at V came to 6 bases and at J to 7 bases, leaving 6 bases not matched to a gene. In germline, CDR1 is LNHDA, CDR2 SQIVND (reference sequence). The DNA for the CDR3 is TGTGCCAGTAGCCGGGACAGGGAGGTTGGCTACACCTTC. Translating it yields CASSRDREVGYTF.

The chain has TRBV6-5 and TRBJ2-2, with a weak D call TRBD2 (6 bases). Per germline, CDR1 MNHEY and CDR2 SVGAGI. This CDR3 is built from 13 residues. V was pared by 8 bases and J by 6 bases, with 13 bases between. DNA of the CDR3: TGTGCCAGCGAAAGGCGGGAATCCGGGGAGCTGTTTTTT. This gives the protein CASERRESGELFF.

The chain combines TRBV7-3 with TRBJ2-7; D may be TRBD1 (5 bases). V lost 5 bases and J 4 bases, leaving 21 bases between the germline ends. CDR1 SGHTA and CDR2 FQGTGA come from the germline V gene. The CDR3 runs to 16 residues. CDR3 nucleotides: TGTGCCAGCAGCCTAAACCCTGCAGGGTCCGGGTACGAGCAGTACTTC. Protein product: CASSLNPAGSGYEQYF.

This rearrangement joins TRBV15 to TRBJ2-2, with 12 bases that match TRBD1. J gave up 6 bases and V 5 bases, and 4 bases lay outside the gene matches. The CDR3 is 15 amino acids. The germline V gene encodes CDR1 LNHNV and CDR2 YYDKDF (reference sequence). The CDR3 sequence is CATSPGQGASGELFF. CDR3 nucleotides: TGTGCCACCAGCCCGGGACAGGGGGCTTCCGGGGAGCTGTTTTTT.

The rearrangement joins TRBV3-1 (or the pseudogene TRBV3-2) to TRBJ1-1, with 10 bases matching TRBD1. The CDR3 is 15 amino acids. After removal of 0 bases from V and 6 bases from J, the junction contained 4 bases not matched to a gene. From germline, CDR1 is LGHDT and CDR2 YNNKEL (reference sequence). CDR3 sequence (DNA): TGTGCCAGCAGCCAAGAAGCTGGACAGGGGGCTGAAGCTTTCTTT. Amino acid sequence: CASSQEAGQGAEAFF.

V and J are TRBV7-9 and TRBJ2-3; 9 bases align to TRBD2. This CDR3 is 16 amino acids long. Germline-derived CDR1 and CDR2 are SEHNR and FQNEAQ (reference sequence). The V and J ends lost 1 base and 1 base, in that order; junction bases with no gene match: 3. CDR3 protein: CASSLGASGGTDTQYF. The DNA for the CDR3 is TGTGCCAGCAGCTTAGGTGCTAGCGGGGGCACAGATACGCAGTATTTT.

The chain joins TRBV29-1 to TRBJ2-7, with 7 positions matching TRBD2. Germline V gene lookup returns CDR1 SQVTM and CDR2 ANQGSEA. V was pared by 6 bases and J by 4 bases, with 12 bases of the junction left unmatched. This CDR3 is 14 amino acids long. In DNA form, the CDR3 reads TGCAGCGTATTGAGTGGGGGGGTGATATACGAGCAGTACTTC. It codes for CSVLSGGVIYEQYF.

The V gene is TRBV28, the J gene TRBJ1-6, with D possibly matching TRBD1 (6 bases). V gave up 3 bases and J gave up 9 bases, with 12 bases separating them. The germline gives CDR1 MDHEN, CDR2 SYDVKM. The CDR3 has 14 amino acids. The CDR3 region has the DNA TGTGCCAGCAGTTTCCCAGGGGACGTTTCACCCCTCCACTTT. Amino acids: CASSFPGDVSPLHF. The full variable domain, completed using reference TRBV28 and TRBJ1-6, is DVKVTQSSRYLVKRTGEKVFLECVQDMDHENMFWYRQDPGLGLRLIYFSYDVKMKEKGDIPEGYSVSREKKERFSLILESASTNQTSMYLCASSFPGDVSPLHFGNGTRLTVT.

This chain joins TRBV5-4 and TRBJ2-1; 9 nucleotides line up with TRBD2. V trimming: 4 bases; J trimming: 5 bases; junction bases outside the gene matches: 7. The CDR3 contains 15 residues. Germline loops: CDR1 SGHNT, CDR2 YYREEE (reference sequence). CDR3 DNA: TGTGCCAGCAGCCTCGGGACTAGCAGAAACAATGAGCAGTTCTTC. It specifies CASSLGTSRNNEQFF.

The chain uses TRBV11-1 and TRBJ2-7; D is undetermined. CDR1 is SGHAT and CDR2 is FQDESV in the germline V gene (reference sequence). The ends were cut back, 6 bases at V and 3 bases at J, with 6 bases in the middle. The CDR3 loop spans 11 amino acids. Written as DNA, the CDR3 is TGTGCCAGCAGTTCCTTCTACGAGCAGTACTTC. This sequence encodes CASSSFYEQYF.

This clone showed up just a few times. CDR3 protein: CASSPWGAVEEKLFF. The CDR3 bases are TGTGCCAGCAGTCCCTGGGGCGCCGTGGAGGAAAAACTGTTTTTT. J is TRBJ1-4 and V is TRBV28, with a possible D match to TRBD1 (5 bases). Trimming left V 5 bases short and J 8 bases short, with 18 bases between. The CDR3 is made up of 15 amino acids. Germline V lookup: CDR1 MDHEN, CDR2 SYDVKM.

V is TRBV7-9 and J is TRBJ1-2, with D possibly matching TRBD1 (5 bases). Per the germline V gene, CDR1 is SEHNR and CDR2 is FQNEAQ (reference sequence). With 1 base removed from V and 13 bases from J, the gap between germline ends came to 16 bases. This CDR3 has 13 residues. Written as DNA, the CDR3 is TGTGCCAGCAGCTTAGTAGTCGCGGGGGATGGCACCTTC. Encoded protein: CASSLVVAGDGTF.

The gene calls are TRBV2 and TRBJ1-1; unclear D gene. Germline V lookup: CDR1 SNHLY, CDR2 FYNNEI. The CDR3 extends over 16 amino acids. Trimming shortened V by 1 base and J by 2 bases, and 14 bases separated the two germline ends. The CDR3 sequence is CASSEEQEDFNTEAFF. The CDR3 DNA is TGTGCCAGCAGTGAAGAGCAGGAGGATTTCAACACTGAAGCTTTCTTT.

This clone was recorded a few times. Germline is not matched at one junction end, which may reflect a read error. The gene calls are TRBV7-7 and TRBJ2-2, with D unclear. This CDR3 has 14 amino acids. Per germline, CDR1 SSHAT and CDR2 FNYEAQ (reference sequence). CDR3 nucleotides: TGTGCTAGCAGCTTGGCCTTTAACACCGGGGAGCTGTTTTTT. Protein sequence: CASSLAFNTGELFF.

The chain carries TRBV7-8 and TRBJ2-7, with TRBD2 as a possible D gene (6 bases). CDR1 is SGHVS and CDR2 is FQNEAQ in the germline V gene. V lost 1 base and J 2 bases, leaving 12 bases between the germline ends. The CDR3 covers 15 residues. Here the CDR3 reads CASSLGTSRAYEQYF. The CDR3 DNA sequence: TGTGCCAGCAGCTTAGGCACTAGCCGCGCCTACGAGCAGTACTTC.

The chain combines TRBV5-1 with TRBJ2-7; 10 bases map to TRBD2. The CDR3 spans 15 residues. V trimming: 5 bases; J trimming: 4 bases; junction bases outside the gene matches: 9. In germline, CDR1 is SGHRS, CDR2 YFSETQ. This chain's CDR3 is CASRTGTSVYYEQYF. CDR3 DNA sequence: TGCGCCAGCAGGACCGGGACTAGCGTCTATTACGAGCAGTACTTC.

The J gene is TRBJ2-3, the V gene TRBV5-8; 11 bases are a match to TRBD2. The V gene end was trimmed by 4 bases and the J gene end by 6 bases; junction bases not matched to a gene: 7. The CDR3 has 15 amino acids. Germline values: CDR1 SGHTS, CDR2 YDEGEE. CDR3 coding DNA: TGTGCCAGCAGCCTCCGACTAGCGGGGTTGGATACGCAGTATTTT. Translated, it gives CASSLRLAGLDTQYF. Together with reference TRBV5-8 and TRBJ2-3, the CDR3 gives the full variable domain: EAGVTQSPTHLIKTRGQQATLRCSPISGHTSVYWYQQALGLGLQFLLWYDEGEERNRGNFPPRFSGRQFPNYSSELNVNALELEDSALYLCASSLRLAGLDTQYFGPGTRLTVL.

DNA of the CDR3: TGTGCCAGCAGCTTCCGCCTGGGGGGGGACACCGGGGAGCTGTTTTTT. This encodes CASSFRLGGDTGELFF. This chain joins TRBV7-7 and TRBJ2-2; TRBD2 aligns across 7 bases. The CDR3 extends over 16 amino acids. Germline loops: CDR1 SSHAT, CDR2 FNYEAQ (reference sequence). The V and J ends lost 3 bases and 3 bases, in that order; junction bases with no gene match: 7. The variable domain in full, with the rest retrieved from reference TRBV7-7 and TRBJ2-2, is GAGVSQSPRYKVTKRGQDVTLRCDPISSHATLYWYQQALGQGPEFLTYFNYEAQPDKSGLPSDRFSAERPEGSISTLTIQRTEQRDSAMYRCASSFRLGGDTGELFFGEGSRLTVL.

This clone was seen only a few times. The V and J genes are TRBV6-5 and TRBJ2-2; D gene ambiguous. Germline values: CDR1 MNHEY, CDR2 SVGAGI. This CDR3 is built from 13 residues. Trimming pared 7 bases from V and 7 bases from J, leaving 13 bases between. DNA for the CDR3: TGTGCCAGCACCCAGAGGCCTCACGGGGAGCTGTTTTTT. It encodes CASTQRPHGELFF.